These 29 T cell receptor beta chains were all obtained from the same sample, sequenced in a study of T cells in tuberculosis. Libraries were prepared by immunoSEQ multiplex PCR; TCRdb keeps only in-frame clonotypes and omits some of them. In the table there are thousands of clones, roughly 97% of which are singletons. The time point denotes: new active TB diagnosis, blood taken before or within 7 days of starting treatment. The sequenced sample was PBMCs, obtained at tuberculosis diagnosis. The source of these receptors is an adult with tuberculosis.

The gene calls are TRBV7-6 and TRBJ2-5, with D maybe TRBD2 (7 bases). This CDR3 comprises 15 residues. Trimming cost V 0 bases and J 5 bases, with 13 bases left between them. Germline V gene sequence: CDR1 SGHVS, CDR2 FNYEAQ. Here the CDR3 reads CASSLAGGLGETQYF. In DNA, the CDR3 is TGTGCCAGCAGCTTAGCGGGGGGGCTGGGGGAGACCCAGTACTTC.

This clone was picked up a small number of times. CDR3 bases: TGTGCCAGCAGCCACTCGGGGGGGCCCACTGAAGCTTTCTTT. Translated, it gives CASSHSGGPTEAFF. V gene TRBV7-2 combines with J gene TRBJ1-1, with D perhaps matching TRBD1 (6 bases). Germline CDR1 and CDR2: SGHTA and FQGNSA. The CDR3 loop spans 14 amino acids. V was pared by 5 bases and J by 4 bases, with 14 bases between. Drawing the rest from reference TRBV7-2 and TRBJ1-1, the complete variable domain is GAGVSQSPSNKVTEKGKDVELRCDPISGHTALYWYRQSLGQGLEFLIYFQGNSAPDKSGLPSDRFSAERTGGSVSTLTIQRTQQEDSAVYLCASSHSGGPTEAFFGQGTRLTVV.

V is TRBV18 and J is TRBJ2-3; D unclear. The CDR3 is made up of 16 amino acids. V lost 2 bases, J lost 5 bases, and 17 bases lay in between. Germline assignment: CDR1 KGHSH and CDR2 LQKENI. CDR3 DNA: TGTGCCAGCTCACCAACTATTCTTTCGAGCCGAGATACGCAGTATTTT. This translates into CASSPTILSSRDTQYF.

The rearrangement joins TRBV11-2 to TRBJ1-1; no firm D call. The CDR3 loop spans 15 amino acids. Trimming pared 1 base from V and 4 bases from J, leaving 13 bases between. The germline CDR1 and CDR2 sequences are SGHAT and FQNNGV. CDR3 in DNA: TGTGCCAGCAGCTTAGCTCGGGGTCGGGCCACTGAAGCTTTCTTT. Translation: CASSLARGRATEAFF. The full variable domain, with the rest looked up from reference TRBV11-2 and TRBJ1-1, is EAGVAQSPRYKIIEKRQSVAFWCNPISGHATLYWYQQILGQGPKLLIQFQNNGVVDDSQLPKDRFSAERLKGVDSTLKIQPAKLEDSAVYLCASSLARGRATEAFFGQGTRLTVV.

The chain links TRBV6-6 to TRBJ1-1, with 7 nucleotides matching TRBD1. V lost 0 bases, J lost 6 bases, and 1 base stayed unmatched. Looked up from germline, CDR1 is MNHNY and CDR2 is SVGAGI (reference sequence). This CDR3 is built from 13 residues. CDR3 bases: TGTGCCAGCAGTTACTCGGGGACAGCTGAAGCTTTCTTT. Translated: CASSYSGTAEAFF.

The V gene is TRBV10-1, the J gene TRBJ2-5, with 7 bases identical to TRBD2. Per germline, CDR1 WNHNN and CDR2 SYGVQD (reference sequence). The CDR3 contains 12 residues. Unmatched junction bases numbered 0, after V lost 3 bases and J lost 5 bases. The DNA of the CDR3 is TGCGCCAGCAGTGACGGGGGGGAGACCCAGTACTTC. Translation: CASSDGGETQYF.

The CDR3 is CASSPPGLAGGTDTQYF. Written as DNA, the CDR3 is TGTGCCAGCAGCCCCCCCGGACTAGCGGGGGGCACAGATACGCAGTATTTT. The rearrangement uses TRBV7-2 and TRBJ2-3, with 13 bases lining up with TRBD2. From germline, CDR1 is SGHTA and CDR2 FQGNSA. This CDR3 has 17 amino acids. V shed 5 bases, J shed 1 base, and the junction held 6 bases outside the gene matches.

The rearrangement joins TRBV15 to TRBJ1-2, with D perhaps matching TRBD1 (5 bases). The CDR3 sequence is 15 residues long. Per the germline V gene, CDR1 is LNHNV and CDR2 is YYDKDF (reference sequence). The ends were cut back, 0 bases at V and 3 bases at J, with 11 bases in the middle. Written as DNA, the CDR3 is TGTGCCACCAGCAGAGAAAGGACACCGGACTATGGCTACACCTTC. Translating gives CATSRERTPDYGYTF.

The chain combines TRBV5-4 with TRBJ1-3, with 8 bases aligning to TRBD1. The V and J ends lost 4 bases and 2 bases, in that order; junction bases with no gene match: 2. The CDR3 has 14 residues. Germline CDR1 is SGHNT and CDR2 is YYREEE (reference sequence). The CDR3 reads CASSRGQAGNTIYF. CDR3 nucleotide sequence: TGTGCCAGCAGCCGGGGACAGGCTGGAAACACCATATATTTT. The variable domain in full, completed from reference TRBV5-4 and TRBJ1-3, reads ETGVTQSPTHLIKTRGQQVTLRCSSQSGHNTVSWYQQALGQGPQFIFQYYREEENGRGNFPPRFSGLQFPNYSSELNVNALELDDSALYLCASSRGQAGNTIYFGEGSWLTVV.

The CDR3 sequence: CASSSIGTDRYTF. The CDR3 DNA reads TGTGCCAGCAGCTCAATTGGGACAGATCGCTACACCTTC. V usage is TRBV5-4 and J usage is TRBJ1-2; 7 bases line up with TRBD1. Germline CDR1 and CDR2: SGHNT and YYREEE (reference sequence). The CDR3 is 13 residues long. V gave up 3 bases and J gave up 9 bases; unmatched junction bases: 8.

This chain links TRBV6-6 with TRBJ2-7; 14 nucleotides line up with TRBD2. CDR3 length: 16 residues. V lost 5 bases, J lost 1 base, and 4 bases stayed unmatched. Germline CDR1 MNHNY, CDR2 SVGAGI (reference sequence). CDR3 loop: CASSRGLAGGSYEQYF. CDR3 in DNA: TGTGCCAGCAGTCGCGGACTAGCGGGGGGTTCCTACGAGCAGTACTTC.

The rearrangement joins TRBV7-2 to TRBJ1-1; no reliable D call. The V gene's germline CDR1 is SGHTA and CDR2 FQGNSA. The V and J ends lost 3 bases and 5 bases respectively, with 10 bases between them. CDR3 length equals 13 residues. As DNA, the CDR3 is TGTGCCAGCAGCTTTACAAGAGGAACTGAAGCTTTCTTT. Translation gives CASSFTRGTEAFF.

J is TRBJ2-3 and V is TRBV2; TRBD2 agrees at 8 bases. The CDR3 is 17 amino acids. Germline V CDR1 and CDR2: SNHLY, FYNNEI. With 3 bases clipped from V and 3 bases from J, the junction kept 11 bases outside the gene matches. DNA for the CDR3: TGTGCCAGCAGTGACCCCCAAGCGGGGGCCGCTACAGATACGCAGTATTTT. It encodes CASSDPQAGAATDTQYF.

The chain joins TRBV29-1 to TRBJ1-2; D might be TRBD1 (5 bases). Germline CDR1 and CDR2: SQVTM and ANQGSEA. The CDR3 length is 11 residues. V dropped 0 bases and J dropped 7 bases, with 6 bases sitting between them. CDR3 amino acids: CSVEERGGYTF. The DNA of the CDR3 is TGCAGCGTTGAAGAAAGGGGTGGCTACACCTTC.

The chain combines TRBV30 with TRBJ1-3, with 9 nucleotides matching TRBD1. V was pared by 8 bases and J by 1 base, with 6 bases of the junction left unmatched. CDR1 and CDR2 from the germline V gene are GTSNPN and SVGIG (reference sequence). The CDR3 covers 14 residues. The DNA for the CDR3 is TGTGCCGGACAGGGGCCCTATTCTGGAAACACCATATATTTT. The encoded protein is CAGQGPYSGNTIYF.

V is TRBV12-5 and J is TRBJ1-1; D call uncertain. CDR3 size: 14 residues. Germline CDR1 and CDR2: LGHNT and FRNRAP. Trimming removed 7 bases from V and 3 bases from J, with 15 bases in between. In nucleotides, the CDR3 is TGTGCTAGTGCCAAAGACCGAGGCGACACTGAAGCTTTCTTT. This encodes CASAKDRGDTEAFF.

CDR3 residues: CASSFSAGGSINEQYF. The CDR3, as DNA: TGTGCCAGCAGTTTCTCAGCGGGAGGATCGATAAACGAGCAGTACTTC. This chain connects TRBV28 to TRBJ2-7; TRBD2 matches at 9 bases. V trimming: 3 bases; J trimming: 5 bases; junction bases outside the gene matches: 11. CDR1 is MDHEN and CDR2 is SYDVKM in the germline V gene. This CDR3 region has 16 residues.

CDR3 residues: CASSTGNQPQHF. The CDR3 DNA reads TGTGCCAGCAGTACAGGGAACCAGCCCCAGCATTTT. The chain carries TRBV2 and TRBJ1-5; possible D gene TRBD1, 6 bases. The CDR3 contains 12 residues. Germline V gene lookup returns CDR1 SNHLY and CDR2 FYNNEI. V was trimmed by 5 bases and J by 7 bases, leaving 9 bases between them.

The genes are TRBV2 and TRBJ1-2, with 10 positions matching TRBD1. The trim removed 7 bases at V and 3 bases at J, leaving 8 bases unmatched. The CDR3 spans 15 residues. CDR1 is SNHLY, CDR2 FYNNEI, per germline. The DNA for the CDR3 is TGTGCCAGCACCGAAGACAGGGGGCGAGACTATGGCTACACCTTC. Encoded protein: CASTEDRGRDYGYTF.

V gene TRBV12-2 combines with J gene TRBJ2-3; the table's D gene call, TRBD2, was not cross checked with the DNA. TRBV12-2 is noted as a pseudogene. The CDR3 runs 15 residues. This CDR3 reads CASRFDSRVTDTQYF. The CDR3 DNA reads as TGTGCAAGTCGCTTTGACTCTCGGGTTACAGATACGCAGTATTTT.

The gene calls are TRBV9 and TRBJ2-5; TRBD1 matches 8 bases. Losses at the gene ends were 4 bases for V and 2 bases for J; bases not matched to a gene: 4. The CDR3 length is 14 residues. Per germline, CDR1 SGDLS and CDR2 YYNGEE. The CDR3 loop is CASSFGTGQETQYF. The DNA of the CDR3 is TGTGCCAGCAGCTTTGGGACAGGTCAAGAGACCCAGTACTTC.

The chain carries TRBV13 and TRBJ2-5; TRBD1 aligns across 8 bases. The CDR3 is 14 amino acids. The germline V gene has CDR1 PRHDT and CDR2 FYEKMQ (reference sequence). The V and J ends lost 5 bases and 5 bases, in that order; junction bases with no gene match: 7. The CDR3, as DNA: TGTGCCAGCAGCGAAAGGACAGGGAAGGAGACCCAGTACTTC. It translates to CASSERTGKETQYF.

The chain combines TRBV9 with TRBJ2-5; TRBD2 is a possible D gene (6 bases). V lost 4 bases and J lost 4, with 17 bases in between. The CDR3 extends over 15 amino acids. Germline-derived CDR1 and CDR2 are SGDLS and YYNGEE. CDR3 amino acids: CASSIGVEGRETQYF. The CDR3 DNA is TGTGCCAGCAGCATCGGTGTGGAGGGAAGAGAGACCCAGTACTTC.

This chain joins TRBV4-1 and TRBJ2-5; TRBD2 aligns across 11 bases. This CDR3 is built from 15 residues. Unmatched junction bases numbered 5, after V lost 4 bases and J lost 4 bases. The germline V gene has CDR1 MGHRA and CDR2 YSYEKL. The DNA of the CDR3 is TGCGCCAGCAGCCTTAGCGGGGGGGCCGCAGAGACCCAGTACTTC. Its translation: CASSLSGGAAETQYF.

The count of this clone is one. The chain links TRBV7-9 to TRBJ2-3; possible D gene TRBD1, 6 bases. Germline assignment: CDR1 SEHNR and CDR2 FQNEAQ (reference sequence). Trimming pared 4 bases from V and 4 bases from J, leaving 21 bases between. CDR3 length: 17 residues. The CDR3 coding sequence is TGTGCCAGCAGCTCAATCGCGGACAGTATAACCTCAGATACGCAGTATTTT. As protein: CASSSIADSITSDTQYF.

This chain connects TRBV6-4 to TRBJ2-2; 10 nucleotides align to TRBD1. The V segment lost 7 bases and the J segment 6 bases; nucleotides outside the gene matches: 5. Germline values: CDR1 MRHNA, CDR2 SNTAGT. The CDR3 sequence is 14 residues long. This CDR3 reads CASTPGQGSGELFF. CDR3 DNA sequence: TGTGCCAGCACCCCGGGACAGGGGTCCGGGGAGCTGTTTTTT.

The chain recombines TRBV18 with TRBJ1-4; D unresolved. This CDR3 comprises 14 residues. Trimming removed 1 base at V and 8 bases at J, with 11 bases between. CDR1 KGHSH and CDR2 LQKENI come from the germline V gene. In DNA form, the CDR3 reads TGTGCCAGCTCACCACAGGAGACGGGGGAAAAACTGTTTTTT. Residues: CASSPQETGEKLFF.

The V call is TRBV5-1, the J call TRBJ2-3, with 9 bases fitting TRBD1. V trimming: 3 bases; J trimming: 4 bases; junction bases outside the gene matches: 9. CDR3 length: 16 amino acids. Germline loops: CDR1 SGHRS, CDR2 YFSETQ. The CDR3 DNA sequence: TGCGCCAGCAGCTACCTACCGGGACAGGGTCCAGATACGCAGTATTTT. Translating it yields CASSYLPGQGPDTQYF.

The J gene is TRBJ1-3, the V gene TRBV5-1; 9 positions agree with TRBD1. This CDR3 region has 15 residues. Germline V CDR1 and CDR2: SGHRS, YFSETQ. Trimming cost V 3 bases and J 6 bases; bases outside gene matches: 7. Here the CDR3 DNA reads TGCGCCAGCAGCTGGGGACAGGGAGAGATAAACACCATATATTTT. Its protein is CASSWGQGEINTIYF.